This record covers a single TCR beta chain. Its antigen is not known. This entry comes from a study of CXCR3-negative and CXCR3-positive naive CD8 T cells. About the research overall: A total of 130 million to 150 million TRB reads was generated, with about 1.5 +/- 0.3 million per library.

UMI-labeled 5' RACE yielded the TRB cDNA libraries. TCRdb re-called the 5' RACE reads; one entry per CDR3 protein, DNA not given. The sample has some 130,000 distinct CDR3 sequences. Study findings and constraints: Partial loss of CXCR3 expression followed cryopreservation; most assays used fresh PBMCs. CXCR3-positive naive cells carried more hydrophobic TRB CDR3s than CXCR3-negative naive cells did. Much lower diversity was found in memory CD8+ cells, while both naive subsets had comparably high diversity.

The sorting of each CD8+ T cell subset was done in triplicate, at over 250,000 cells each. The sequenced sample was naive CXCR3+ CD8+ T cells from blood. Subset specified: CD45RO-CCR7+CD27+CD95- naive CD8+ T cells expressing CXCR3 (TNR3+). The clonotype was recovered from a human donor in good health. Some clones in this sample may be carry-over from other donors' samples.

CDR3: CASSQELDPYEQYF. The chain couples TRBV3-1 to TRBJ2-7. The CDR3 loop spans 14 amino acids. Germline V gene lookup returns CDR1 LGHDT and CDR2 YNNKEL (reference sequence).